The 5 T cell receptor beta chains below all came from one sample that was sequenced in a study of T cell changes during pregnancy in multiple sclerosis. Using immunoSEQ multiplex PCR, the repertoire was profiled, and TCRdb retains in-frame clones only, with some absent. The data contain tens of thousands of clones, approximately 90% of them seen just once; the ten biggest clones take up 1.4%. The sequencing here drew on peripheral blood, taken before pregnancy. The receptors come from a female donor with multiple sclerosis, enrolled in a pregnancy study.

V gene TRBV2 combines with J gene TRBJ2-5; 12 bases are a match to TRBD2. CDR3 size: 13 residues. Trimming removed 7 bases from V and 4 bases from J; junction bases left unmatched: 1. In germline, CDR1 is SNHLY, CDR2 FYNNEI. The CDR3 bases are TGTGCCAGCACGGGACTAGCGGGAGAGACCCAGTACTTC. Amino acids: CASTGLAGETQYF.

J is TRBJ1-1 and V is TRBV5-5; 8 nucleotides line up with TRBD1. Germline V gene data show CDR1 as SGHKS and CDR2 as YYEKEE (reference sequence). V lost 4 bases to trimming and J lost 7 bases; unmatched junction nucleotides: 9. CDR3 size: 14 residues. This CDR3 reads CASSPVQGAREAFF. The CDR3 DNA reads as TGTGCCAGCAGCCCGGTCCAGGGGGCTCGTGAAGCTTTCTTT. The entire variable domain, with the rest obtained from reference TRBV5-5 and TRBJ1-1, is as follows: DAGVTQSPTHLIKTRGQQVTLRCSPISGHKSVSWYQQVLGQGPQFIFQYYEKEERGRGNFPDRFSARQFPNYSSELNVNALLLGDSALYLCASSPVQGAREAFFGQGTRLTVV.

The chain joins TRBV11-2 to TRBJ1-4, with a possible D match to TRBD1 (5 bases). Trimming stripped 1 base from V and 8 bases from J, with 14 bases between. Germline values: CDR1 SGHAT, CDR2 FQNNGV. This CDR3 comprises 15 residues. The CDR3 loop reads CASSLGYSSGEKLFF. The DNA of the CDR3 is TGTGCCAGCAGCTTAGGTTATAGTTCAGGGGAAAAACTGTTTTTT. Supplemented by reference TRBV11-2 and TRBJ1-4, the full variable domain reads EAGVAQSPRYKIIEKRQSVAFWCNPISGHATLYWYQQILGQGPKLLIQFQNNGVVDDSQLPKDRFSAERLKGVDSTLKIQPAKLEDSAVYLCASSLGYSSGEKLFFGSGTQLSVL.

This rearrangement joins TRBV6-4 to TRBJ2-3; TRBD2 matches at 7 bases. The CDR3 sequence is 15 residues long. Trimming took 0 bases from V and 4 from J; bases not matched to a gene: 4. Germline-derived CDR1 and CDR2 are MRHNA and SNTAGT. The CDR3 is CASSDSLGLADTQYF. The CDR3 region has the DNA TGTGCCAGCAGTGACTCCCTTGGACTAGCAGATACGCAGTATTTT.

This sequence joins TRBV5-1 and TRBJ1-4; no definite D call. V was clipped by 5 bases and J by 0 bases, with 8 bases between them. The CDR3 has 14 residues. Germline V CDR1 and CDR2: SGHRS, YFSETQ. This CDR3 is CASRFSATNEKLFF. The CDR3 nucleotides read TGCGCCAGCAGATTCAGCGCAACTAATGAAAAACTGTTTTTT. The complete variable domain, with remaining parts taken from reference TRBV5-1 and TRBJ1-4, reads KAGVTQTPRYLIKTRGQQVTLSCSPISGHRSVSWYQQTPGQGLQFLFEYFSETQRNKGNFPGRFSGRQFSNSRSEMNVSTLELGDSALYLCASRFSATNEKLFFGSGTQLSVL.